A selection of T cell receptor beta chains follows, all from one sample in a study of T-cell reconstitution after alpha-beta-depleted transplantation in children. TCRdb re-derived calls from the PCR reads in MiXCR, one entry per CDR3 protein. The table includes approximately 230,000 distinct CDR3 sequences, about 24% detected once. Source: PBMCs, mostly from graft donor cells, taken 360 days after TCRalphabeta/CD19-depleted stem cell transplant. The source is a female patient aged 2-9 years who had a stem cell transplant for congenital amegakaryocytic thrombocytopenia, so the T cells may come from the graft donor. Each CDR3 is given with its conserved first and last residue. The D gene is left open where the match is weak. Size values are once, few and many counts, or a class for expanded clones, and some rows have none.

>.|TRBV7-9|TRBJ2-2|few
CASSLAGAYAGELFF
TGTGCCAGCAGCTTAGCGGGGGCCTACGCCGGGGAGCTGTTTTTT
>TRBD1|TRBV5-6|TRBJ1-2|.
CASSLGTGQYGYTF
TGTGCCAGCAGCTTAGGGACAGGGCAGTATGGCTACACCTTC
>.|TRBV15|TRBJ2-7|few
CATSRDGFVDEQYF
TGTGCCACCAGCAGAGATGGTTTTGTAGACGAGCAGTACTTC
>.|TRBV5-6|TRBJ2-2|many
CASSIIGGELFF
TGTGCCAGCAGTATAATTGGCGGGGAGCTGTTTTTT
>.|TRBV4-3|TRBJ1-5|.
CASSQDQNSNQPQHF
TGCGCCAGCAGCCAAGACCAGAATAGCAATCAGCCCCAGCATTTT
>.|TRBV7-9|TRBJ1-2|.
CASLRAAEDYGYTF
TGTGCCAGTTTAAGGGCCGCAGAAGACTATGGCTACACCTTC
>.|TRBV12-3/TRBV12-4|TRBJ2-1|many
CASTHTTGSSYNEQFF
TGTGCCAGCACGCATACGACCGGGAGCTCCTACAATGAGCAGTTCTTC
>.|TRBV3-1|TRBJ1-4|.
CASSARTNEKLFF
TGTGCCAGCAGCGCCCGAACTAATGAAAAACTGTTTTTT
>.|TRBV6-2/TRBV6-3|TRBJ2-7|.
CASSRPTKLRSYEQYF
TGTGCCAGCAGCCGTCCGACAAAGTTACGCTCCTACGAGCAGTACTTC
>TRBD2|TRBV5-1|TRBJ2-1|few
CASQRGGPYNEQFF
TGCGCCAGCCAACGGGGGGGCCCCTACAATGAGCAGTTCTTC
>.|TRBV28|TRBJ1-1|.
CASSLHGGENTEAFF
TGTGCCAGCAGTTTACACGGGGGGGAGAACACTGAAGCTTTCTTT
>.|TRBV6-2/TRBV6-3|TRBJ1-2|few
CASSWPARHLGYTF
TGTGCCAGCAGTTGGCCTGCCCGCCACCTTGGCTACACCTTC
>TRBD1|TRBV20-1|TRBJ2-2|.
CSARASGQGSTGELFF
TGCAGTGCTAGAGCTTCGGGACAGGGGAGCACCGGGGAGCTGTTTTTT
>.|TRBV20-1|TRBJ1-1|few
CSARPLLERGDTEAFF
TGCAGTGCTAGACCGCTACTAGAGCGAGGGGACACTGAAGCTTTCTTT
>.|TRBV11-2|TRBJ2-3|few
CASSPPPGQKFTDTQYF
TGTGCCAGCAGCCCCCCTCCGGGGCAAAAATTCACAGATACGCAGTATTTT
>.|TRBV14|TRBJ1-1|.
CASSQSLGTEAFF
TGTGCCAGCAGCCAGTCTTTGGGCACTGAAGCTTTCTTT
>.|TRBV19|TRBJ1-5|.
CASTRTAGDNQPQHF
TGTGCCAGTACCAGGACAGCTGGGGACAATCAGCCCCAGCATTTT
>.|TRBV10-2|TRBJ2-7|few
CASSLGDTYEQYF
TGCGCCAGCAGTCTCGGGGACACCTACGAGCAGTACTTC
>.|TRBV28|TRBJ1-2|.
CASSGPGNGYTF
TGTGCCAGCAGCGGCCCGGGGAATGGCTACACCTTC
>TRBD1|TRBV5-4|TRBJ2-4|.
CASSSRGLAKNIQYF
TGTGCCAGCAGCTCCAGGGGGCTAGCCAAAAACATTCAGTACTTC
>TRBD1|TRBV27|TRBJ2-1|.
CASRPTGLTEQFF
TGTGCCAGCAGGCCGACAGGGCTGACTGAGCAGTTCTTC
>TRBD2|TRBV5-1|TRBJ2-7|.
CASGRGGGSYEQYF
TGCGCCAGCGGGCGTGGGGGGGGCTCCTACGAGCAGTACTTC